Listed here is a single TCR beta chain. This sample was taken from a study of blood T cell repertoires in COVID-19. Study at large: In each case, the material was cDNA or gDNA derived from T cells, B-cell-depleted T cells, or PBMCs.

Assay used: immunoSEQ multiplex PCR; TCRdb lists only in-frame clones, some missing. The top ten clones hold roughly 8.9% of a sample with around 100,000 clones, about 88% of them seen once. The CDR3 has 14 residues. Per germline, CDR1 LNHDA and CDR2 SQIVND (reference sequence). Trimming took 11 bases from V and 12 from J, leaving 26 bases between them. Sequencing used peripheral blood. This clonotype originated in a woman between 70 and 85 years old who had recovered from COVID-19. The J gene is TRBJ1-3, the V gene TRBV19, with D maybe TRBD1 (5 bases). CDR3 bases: TGTGCCGCGTCCTCCGGGGGGTCCGGTGTCGGCATATATTTT. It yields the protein CAASSGGSGVGIYF.